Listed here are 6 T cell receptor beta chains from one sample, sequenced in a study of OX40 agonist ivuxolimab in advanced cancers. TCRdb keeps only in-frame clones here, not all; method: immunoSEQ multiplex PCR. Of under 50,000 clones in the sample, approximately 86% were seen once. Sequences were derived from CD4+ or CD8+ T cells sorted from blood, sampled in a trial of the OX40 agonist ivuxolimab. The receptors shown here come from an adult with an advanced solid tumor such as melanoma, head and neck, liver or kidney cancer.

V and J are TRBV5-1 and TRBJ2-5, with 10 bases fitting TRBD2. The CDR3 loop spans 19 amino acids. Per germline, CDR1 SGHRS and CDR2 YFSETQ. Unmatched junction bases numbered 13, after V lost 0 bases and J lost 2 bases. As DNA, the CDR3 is TGCGCCAGCAGCTTGGCTAAGCTTTCGGTAGCGGGGGGACAAGAGACCCAGTACTTC. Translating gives CASSLAKLSVAGGQETQYF.

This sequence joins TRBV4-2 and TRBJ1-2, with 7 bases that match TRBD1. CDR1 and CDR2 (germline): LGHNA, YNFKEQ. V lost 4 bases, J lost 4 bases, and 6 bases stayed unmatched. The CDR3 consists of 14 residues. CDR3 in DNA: TGTGCCAGCAGCCGCACAGGGGTGGGCTATGGCTACACCTTC. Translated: CASSRTGVGYGYTF.

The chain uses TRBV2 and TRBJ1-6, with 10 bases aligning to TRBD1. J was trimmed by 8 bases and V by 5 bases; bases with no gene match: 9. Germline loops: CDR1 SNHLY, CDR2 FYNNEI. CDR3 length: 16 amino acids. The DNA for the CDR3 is TGTGCCAGCAGTTTGACAGGGGGCTTATCAGATTCACCCCTCCACTTT. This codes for CASSLTGGLSDSPLHF.

The CDR3 DNA sequence: TGTGCCAGCAGCACCCCCCGGGACAATGAGCAGTTCTTC. This translates into CASSTPRDNEQFF. The chain combines TRBV11-3 with TRBJ2-1; no reliable D call. The CDR3 has 13 residues. Looked up from germline, CDR1 is SGHNT and CDR2 is YENEEA. Trimming took off 5 bases at V and 5 bases at J, with 10 bases between the two ends.

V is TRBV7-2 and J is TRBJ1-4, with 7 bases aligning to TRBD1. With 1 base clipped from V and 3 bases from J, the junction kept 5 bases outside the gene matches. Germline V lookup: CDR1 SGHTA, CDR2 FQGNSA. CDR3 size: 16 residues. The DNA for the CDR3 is TGTGCCAGCAGCTTAGTTAGGGGGCTTTCTAATGAAAAACTGTTTTTT. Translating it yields CASSLVRGLSNEKLFF.

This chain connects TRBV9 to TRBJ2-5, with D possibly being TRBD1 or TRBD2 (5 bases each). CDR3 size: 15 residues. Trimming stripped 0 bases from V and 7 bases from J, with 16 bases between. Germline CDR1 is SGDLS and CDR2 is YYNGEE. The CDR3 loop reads CASSVGDPVGGTQYF. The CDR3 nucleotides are TGTGCCAGCAGCGTAGGGGACCCCGTTGGTGGGACCCAGTACTTC.